The subject of this entry is one T cell receptor beta chain. Authors' analysis steps: Reference gene primers were amplified, and this amplification served to estimate nucleated cell counts. The repertoire was sequenced with immunoSEQ multiplex PCR; TCRdb's copy has only in-frame clones and lacks some. Clone size and V and J calls were adopted from that table, with D and trimming inferred from the DNA. The sample comprises 37,000 or so clones, over 65% of which are singletons, and 1.5% to 2.5% rests with the top ten. The entry originates in a study of blood T cell repertoires in COVID-19. The germline gives CDR1 SGHRS, CDR2 YFSETQ. This CDR3 region has 14 residues. Trimming at V came to 4 bases and at J to 5 bases, leaving 3 bases not matched to a gene.

The TCR was taken from a man in his sixties with active COVID-19. The chain recombines TRBV5-1 with TRBJ2-1, with TRBD2 matching over 10 bases. The sequenced sample consisted of peripheral blood. CDR3 DNA sequence: TGCGCCAGCAGCAGTAGCGGGAGGCACAATGAGCAGTTCTTC. Its protein is CASSSSGRHNEQFF.